What follows are 20 T cell receptor beta chains derived from one specimen sequenced in a study of early T cells in non-severe SARS-CoV-2 infection. TCRdb reprocessed the 5' RACE reads via MiXCR and lists one record per CDR3 protein. The table shows about 52,000 distinct CDR3 sequences, with 11% occurring only once. The sample taken for sequencing was whole blood. The receptors derive from an adult who was a healthcare worker with PCR-confirmed SARS-CoV-2 infection or an uninfected control (not recorded which).

The V gene is TRBV5-1, the J gene TRBJ1-1; the D is unclear. CDR1 SGHRS and CDR2 YFSETQ come from the germline V gene. V was shortened by 0 bases and J by 1 base, with 7 bases between the two germline ends. This CDR3 is 14 amino acids long. The CDR3 region is CASSLVTSNTEAFF. DNA for the CDR3: TGCGCCAGCAGCTTGGTTACCTCGAACACTGAAGCTTTCTTT.

Many counts were recorded for this clonotype. The chain couples TRBV5-1 to TRBJ1-2; the D is unclear. V lost 0 bases, J lost 8 bases, and 14 bases lay in between. CDR3 size: 14 residues. The germline V gene encodes CDR1 SGHRS and CDR2 YFSETQ. The CDR3 DNA sequence: TGCGCCAGCAGCTTGGGGACCCAGATGAGAGGCTACACCTTC. Its translation is CASSLGTQMRGYTF.

V and J are TRBV19 and TRBJ1-1; D call uncertain. The CDR3 runs to 14 residues. The V end lost 3 bases, the J end lost 1 base, and 9 bases lay between the germline ends. Germline CDR1 and CDR2: LNHDA and SQIVND (reference sequence). This CDR3 is CASSMPWGNTEAFF. CDR3 DNA: TGTGCCAGTAGTATGCCCTGGGGGAACACTGAAGCTTTCTTT.

J is TRBJ2-4 and V is TRBV12-3 or TRBV12-4; D remains unclear. The CDR3 contains 15 residues. The germline V and J ends were trimmed by 3 bases and 3 bases, with 12 bases remaining between them. CDR3 amino acids: CASSFGQVLKNIQYF. The CDR3, as DNA: TGTGCCAGCAGTTTCGGGCAGGTCCTCAAAAACATTCAGTACTTC.

CDR3 sequence (DNA): TGTGCCAGCAGTTTACTTGGATCATACAGCACAGATACGCAGTATTTT. Translated: CASSLLGSYSTDTQYF. This chain links TRBV27 with TRBJ2-3; D not resolved. This CDR3 is 16 amino acids long. Germline V gives CDR1 MNHEY, CDR2 SMNVEV (reference sequence). The V gene lost 2 bases and the J gene lost 0 bases, with 12 bases spanning the gap.

This clonotype has just one count. The chain employs TRBV7-9 and TRBJ2-1; the D gene could be TRBD1 or TRBD2 (5 bases each). The V end was cut by 7 bases, the J end by 6 bases, with 13 bases between. Germline assignment: CDR1 SEHNR and CDR2 FQNEAQ (reference sequence). This CDR3 is built from 13 residues. Here the CDR3 reads CASTQDTSNEQFF. The DNA of the CDR3 is TGTGCCAGCACCCAGGACACTAGCAATGAGCAGTTCTTC.

This clonotype has more than one count but fewer than ten. V usage is TRBV29-1 and J usage is TRBJ2-2, with TRBD1 matching over 10 bases. The CDR3 is 15 amino acids. J gave up 2 bases and V 6 bases, and 6 bases lay outside the gene matches. CDR1 SQVTM and CDR2 ANQGSEA come from the germline V gene. CDR3 region: CSVHRTGGNTGELFF. As DNA, the CDR3 is TGCAGCGTCCACCGGACAGGGGGTAACACCGGGGAGCTGTTTTTT.

V is TRBV28 and J is TRBJ1-1; the D is unclear. V gave up 6 bases and J gave up 3 bases, with 5 bases separating them. The germline V gene has CDR1 MDHEN and CDR2 SYDVKM. The CDR3 length is 11 residues. CDR3 loop: CASRIYTEAFF. The CDR3 DNA is TGTGCCAGCAGAATCTACACTGAAGCTTTCTTT.

This clonotype occurred many times. The CDR3 DNA is TGTGCCAAAAGGCGGACAGGAAACACCATATATTTT. Translated, it gives CAKRRTGNTIYF. The chain carries TRBV2 and TRBJ1-3, with D perhaps matching TRBD1 (5 bases). Trimming took 10 bases from V and 4 from J, leaving 11 bases between them. The length of the CDR3 is 12 residues. Germline lookup yields CDR1 SNHLY and CDR2 FYNNEI.

The genes are TRBV28 and TRBJ2-7; D could derive from TRBD1 or TRBD2 (5 bases each). The CDR3 is 15 residues long. CDR1 and CDR2 (germline): MDHEN, SYDVKM. The V end lost 5 bases, the J end lost 1 base, and 15 bases lay between the germline ends. The CDR3 reads CASSKTGGLSYEQYF. In DNA form, the CDR3 reads TGTGCCAGCAGTAAAACAGGAGGCCTTTCCTACGAGCAGTACTTC.

The V gene is TRBV3-1, the J gene TRBJ1-2; D is unclear. Germline assignment: CDR1 LGHDT and CDR2 YNNKEL (reference sequence). V lost 4 bases and J lost 8, with 17 bases in between. The CDR3 contains 14 residues. The CDR3 reads CASSPQRSSGGYTF. Written as DNA, the CDR3 is TGTGCCAGCAGCCCCCAACGGAGCTCTGGAGGCTACACCTTC.

The sample holds a few counts of this clonotype. The rearrangement joins TRBV2 to TRBJ2-2; D not certain. Trimming took off 7 bases at V and 6 bases at J, with 15 bases between the two ends. Germline-derived CDR1 and CDR2 are SNHLY and FYNNEI. The CDR3 runs to 14 residues. The CDR3 DNA is TGTGCCAGCAAATCTTCGCTCGGCGCCGGGGAGCTGTTTTTT. This sequence encodes CASKSSLGAGELFF.

This clonotype was seen a handful of times. V usage is TRBV27 and J usage is TRBJ2-3, with 7 bases aligning to TRBD2. This CDR3 spans 14 amino acids. J gave up 2 bases and V 2 bases, and 1 base lay outside the gene matches. Germline lookup yields CDR1 MNHEY and CDR2 SMNVEV (reference sequence). CDR3 coding DNA: TGTGCCAGCAGTTTAGCGGGGGTCACAGATACGCAGTATTTT. Translation: CASSLAGVTDTQYF.

The chain joins TRBV5-5 to TRBJ2-2; D ambiguous. This CDR3 contains 16 residues. Trimming removed 2 bases from V and 2 bases from J, with 13 bases in between. Germline lookup yields CDR1 SGHKS and CDR2 YYEKEE (reference sequence). This CDR3 is CASSLGPTSNTGELFF. In DNA form, the CDR3 reads TGTGCCAGCAGCTTAGGACCCACGTCAAACACCGGGGAGCTGTTTTTT. Looking up the rest from reference TRBV5-5 and TRBJ2-2 gives the full variable domain: DAGVTQSPTHLIKTRGQQVTLRCSPISGHKSVSWYQQVLGQGPQFIFQYYEKEERGRGNFPDRFSARQFPNYSSELNVNALLLGDSALYLCASSLGPTSNTGELFFGEGSRLTVL.

V gene TRBV10-1 combines with J gene TRBJ2-6; TRBD1 agrees at 9 bases. The CDR3 sequence is 20 residues long. In germline, CDR1 is WNHNN, CDR2 SYGVQD (reference sequence). The V and J ends lost 4 bases and 0 bases, in that order; junction bases with no gene match: 13. DNA of the CDR3: TGCGCCAGCAGTGCCCAGCCCTGGACAGGGGATCTCTCTGGGGCCAACGTCCTGACTTTC. Protein product: CASSAQPWTGDLSGANVLTF.

V gene TRBV29-1 combines with J gene TRBJ1-2, with D perhaps matching TRBD1 (5 bases). Germline CDR1 SQVTM, CDR2 ANQGSEA. This CDR3 has 13 amino acids. V dropped 5 bases and J dropped 4 bases, with 14 bases sitting between them. DNA for the CDR3: TGCAGCGTTCGGGACCCCCTCCTCTATGGCTACACCTTC. Translation gives CSVRDPLLYGYTF.

This clonotype was picked up a small number of times. This rearrangement joins TRBV10-3 to TRBJ2-1; TRBD1 aligns across 9 bases. Germline CDR1 ENHRY, CDR2 SYGVKD. CDR3 length: 14 residues. Trimming removed 3 bases from V and 7 bases from J; junction bases left unmatched: 4. This chain's CDR3 is CAISDRQGGNEQFF. As DNA, the CDR3 is TGTGCCATCAGTGACAGACAGGGGGGTAATGAGCAGTTCTTC.

This clonotype was counted at least ten times. This chain joins TRBV15 and TRBJ1-1, with 8 bases that match TRBD1. With 0 bases clipped from V and 8 bases from J, the junction kept 11 bases outside the gene matches. The CDR3 loop spans 16 amino acids. Per the germline V gene, CDR1 is LNHNV and CDR2 is YYDKDF (reference sequence). CDR3 DNA: TGTGCCACCAGCAGAGAGAGACAGGGGAACCGAGGAGAAGCTTTCTTT. It encodes CATSRERQGNRGEAFF.

The CDR3 DNA is TGTGCCAGCAGCTGGGACCGGGACAGGGGAGCCACTGAAGCTTTCTTT. Protein: CASSWDRDRGATEAFF. This sequence joins TRBV7-9 and TRBJ1-1, with TRBD1 matching 10 bases. This CDR3 is built from 16 residues. With V trimmed by 4 bases and J by 4 bases, 9 bases remained unmatched. Germline V gives CDR1 SEHNR, CDR2 FQNEAQ (reference sequence).

The sample holds many counts of this clonotype. This rearrangement joins TRBV10-3 to TRBJ2-5; D is unclear. CDR1 and CDR2 (germline): ENHRY, SYGVKD. V was pared by 3 bases and J by 4 bases, with 3 bases between. The CDR3 length is 11 residues. CDR3 residues: CAISEGETQYF. As DNA, the CDR3 is TGTGCCATCAGTGAAGGAGAGACCCAGTACTTC.